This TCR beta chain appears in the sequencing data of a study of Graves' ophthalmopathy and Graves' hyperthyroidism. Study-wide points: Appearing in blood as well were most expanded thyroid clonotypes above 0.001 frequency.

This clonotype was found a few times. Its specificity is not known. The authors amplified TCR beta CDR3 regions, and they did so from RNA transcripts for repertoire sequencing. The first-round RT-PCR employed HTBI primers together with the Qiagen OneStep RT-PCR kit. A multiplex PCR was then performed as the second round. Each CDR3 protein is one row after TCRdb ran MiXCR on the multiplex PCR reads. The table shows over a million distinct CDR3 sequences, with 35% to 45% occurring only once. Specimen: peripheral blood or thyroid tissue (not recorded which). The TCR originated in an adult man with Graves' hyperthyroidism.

CDR3 sequence: CATSTGTGELFF. The CDR3, as DNA: TGTGCCACCAGCACCGGGACAGGGGAGCTGTTTTTT. This chain links TRBV15 with TRBJ2-2, with D tentatively TRBD1 (6 bases). The germline V gene has CDR1 LNHNV and CDR2 YYDKDF (reference sequence). V dropped 4 bases and J dropped 8 bases, with 8 bases sitting between them. The CDR3 extends over 12 amino acids.